This T cell receptor (beta chain) derives from a study of long-term antiretroviral therapy in people with HIV. Study-wide points: ART-treated samples gained diversity yet remained below transplant donor controls. Neither ART adherence, viral resistance nor therapy changes were documented.

With respect to this clone: Its target is unknown.

Survey level was the resolution at which the v3.0 immunoSEQ assay ran. The protocol was immunoSEQ multiplex PCR, while the TCRdb copy is restricted to in-frame clones and leaves out a portion. The sample lists some 40,000 clones; 94% were seen once. Each HIV participant was treated in the United States. Prior to DNA extraction, the samples held roughly 0.9-10 million cryopreserved PBMC. Trimming at V came to 4 bases and at J to 1 base, leaving 3 bases not matched to a gene. CDR1 is SGHRS and CDR2 is YFSETQ in the germline V gene. This CDR3 contains 16 residues. This clonotype was sampled from a man aged 25 to 45 with HIV. The chain couples TRBV5-1 to TRBJ2-3; 13 bases are a match to TRBD2. Sequenced material: unsorted PBMCs, taken about 9.1 years after starting antiretroviral therapy. The CDR3 reads CASSPGTSGGTDTQYF. The CDR3 nucleotides are TGCGCCAGCAGCCCCGGGACTAGCGGGGGCACAGATACGCAGTATTTT.